The rows below give T cell receptor beta chains drawn from one sample of a study of control samples from healthy donors and cancer patients. The table came from immunoSEQ multiplex PCR; TCRdb's copy has only in-frame clones and leaves some out. The top ten clones hold 2% to 3% of a sample with 100,000 to 150,000 clones, about nine tenths of them seen once. Sequenced input: blood. These receptor sequences come from a man in his forties in good health. CDR3s include the opening cysteine and the closing phenylalanine or tryptophan. D genes are given only for firm matches.

d_call	v_call	j_call	cdr3_aa
-	TRBV6-2/TRBV6-3	TRBJ2-7	CASSYSSEQYF
TRBD1	TRBV2	TRBJ2-1	CASSGDRGNEQFF
-	TRBV19	TRBJ1-5	CASSIGGGLFMQPQHF
TRBD1	TRBV11-2	TRBJ2-7	CASSPGDRAYEQYF
-	TRBV5-6	TRBJ2-4	CASSFSVTKNIQYF
-	TRBV12-3/TRBV12-4	TRBJ1-2	CASSFGRGYGYTF
-	TRBV6-5	TRBJ1-1	CASSLLTGTEAFF
-	TRBV12-3/TRBV12-4	TRBJ2-7	CASRRTGEQYF
TRBD1	TRBV6-5	TRBJ2-7	CASSRQGYYEQYF
-	TRBV5-1	TRBJ2-5	CASSLGYSRGSRETQYF
TRBD1	TRBV6-5	TRBJ2-1	CASRSPRQGGREQFF
-	TRBV2	TRBJ2-5	CASNREFETQYF
-	TRBV12-3/TRBV12-4	TRBJ1-6	CASSLGGTAPLHF
-	TRBV27	TRBJ1-6	CASRTPRDNSPLHF
-	TRBV9	TRBJ1-1	CASSASGERMNTEAFF
TRBD2	TRBV4-1	TRBJ2-3	CASSPKLAGLTDTQYF
TRBD1	TRBV27	TRBJ2-7	CASSPSTGESSYEQYF
-	TRBV5-3	TRBJ2-7	CARSLPRGVYEQYF
-	TRBV3-1/TRBV3-2	TRBJ2-3	CASSFRLDHTDTQYF
-	TRBV10-3	TRBJ2-4	CAISSPGTETKNIQYF
-	TRBV6-1	TRBJ1-5	CASSELGPVYSNQPQHF
TRBD1	TRBV7-6	TRBJ2-7	CASSSRPGQAPYEQYF
-	TRBV7-9	TRBJ1-1	CASSFSGGMAEAFF
-	TRBV9	TRBJ2-2	CASSPNTGELFF
-	TRBV18	TRBJ1-1	CASSPGGAGLGEAFF
-	TRBV29-1	TRBJ1-1	CSVVGQTGVNTEAFF
TRBD2	TRBV5-1	TRBJ2-2	CASSGALAGSTGELFF
-	TRBV29-1	TRBJ1-2	CSVILGLGTNYGYTF
TRBD2	TRBV3-1/TRBV3-2	TRBJ2-5	CASRSTSGQETQYF
TRBD1	TRBV7-9	TRBJ1-4	CASSPGTGPRELFF
-	TRBV7-2	TRBJ1-1	CASSPSNGNTEAFF
-	TRBV7-9	TRBJ1-5	CASSLNVNQPQHF
-	TRBV11-2	TRBJ1-6	CASSLGRVNSPLHF
-	TRBV5-1	TRBJ1-2	CASSPGVGDNYGYTF
-	TRBV30	TRBJ1-5	CAWSVRQGPTGNQPQHF
-	TRBV12-2	TRBJ2-3	CASRLPQLAGVPDTQYF
TRBD1	TRBV19	TRBJ1-2	CASSIYRGGGYTF
-	TRBV5-5	TRBJ2-5	CASSFRPQETQYF
-	TRBV28	TRBJ1-5	CAAGGRNQPQHF
-	TRBV18	TRBJ2-5	CASSPPGTQYQETQYF
TRBD1	TRBV29-1	TRBJ2-1	CSVGTGGYNEQFF
-	TRBV2	TRBJ1-2	CASSEGKGLADGYTF
-	TRBV28	TRBJ1-3	CASGRDTIYF
-	TRBV12-3/TRBV12-4	TRBJ2-1	CASTFDGNEQFF
TRBD1	TRBV5-4	TRBJ2-1	CASRPGTEYNEQFF
-	TRBV5-1	TRBJ2-2	CASSGGPSGELFF
-	TRBV28	TRBJ2-4	CASSLEGRGNIQYF
-	TRBV7-2	TRBJ1-4	CASSLDPGSEKLFF
-	TRBV7-8	TRBJ1-3	CASSSRTNSGNTIYF
-	TRBV7-8	TRBJ2-7	CASSLVRGYEQYF
-	TRBV2	TRBJ2-2	CASGGLNTGELFF
-	TRBV5-6	TRBJ1-2	CASSLVGYGYTF
TRBD1	TRBV25-1	TRBJ1-6	CASRSQGAVDSPLHF
-	TRBV27	TRBJ2-7	CASSQRARSSYEQYF
TRBD2	TRBV13	TRBJ2-1	CASSLGGRIFDNEQFF
-	TRBV12-3/TRBV12-4	TRBJ1-2	CASSFRSRDGYTF
-	TRBV5-1	TRBJ1-2	CASSQGQGGYGYTF
TRBD2	TRBV5-6	TRBJ2-3	CASSFQRGGMGTDTQYF
TRBD1	TRBV9	TRBJ1-1	CASSVGGQVNTEAFF
-	TRBV27	TRBJ1-5	CASSLTGSNQPQHF